This entry describes one T cell receptor beta chain. Trimming took 9 bases from V and 2 from J, leaving 14 bases between them. CDR1 and CDR2 (germline): MDHEN, SYDVKM. The CDR3 consists of 13 residues. Under the authors' procedure: How many nucleated cells were present was estimated from reference gene primer amplification. The repertoire was sequenced with immunoSEQ multiplex PCR; TCRdb's copy has only in-frame clones and lacks some. V and J calls and clone size are as listed in that table; D and trimming were resolved from the DNA. The sample records about 160,000 clones, about four fifths being singletons. The entry originates in a study of blood T cell repertoires in COVID-19. Across the study: There were acute and convalescent COVID-19 samples, and they came from the United States, Italy and Spain. Sample material is recorded as cDNA or gDNA derived from T cells, B-cell-depleted T cells, or PBMCs.

What was sequenced was peripheral blood. This sequence originates from a woman older than 75 with active or convalescent COVID-19. This chain connects TRBV28 to TRBJ2-7; maybe TRBD1 (7 bases). CDR3: CASTTGTAYEQYF. CDR3 coding DNA: TGTGCCAGTACGACAGGGACTGCCTACGAGCAGTACTTC.